The text below deals with one T cell receptor beta chain. At one end, the junction sequence differs from germline, possibly due to a read error. This record belongs to a study of blood T cells in healthy people across ages. Germline V gene sequence: CDR1 SGHVS, CDR2 FNYEAQ. The CDR3 contains 16 residues. For the second PCR, which ran for about 6 to 11 cycles, a sample-barcoded 5' primer and a J-beta primer mix were used. Through a template-switch adaptor with 12 random nucleotides, each cDNA molecule received a tag. TCRdb reprocessed the 5' RACE reads with MiXCR, giving one entry per CDR3 protein. The data hold roughly 500,000 distinct CDR3 sequences, with nearly 25% observed a single time. Another study also made use of these data, one on T cells of mothers and their children.

The TCR was taken from a boy aged 5-17 years in good health. The chain couples TRBV7-6 to TRBJ2-5; tentatively, D is TRBD1 (6 bases). Sequencing was performed on blood. CDR3 nucleotide sequence: TGTGTCAGCGCACAGGGCGCAGGGGTGGTACGGGAGACCCAGTACTTC. This gives the protein CVSAQGAGVVRETQYF.